The TCR beta chain under discussion was sequenced for a study of neurological immune-mediated disorders. General study points: No expanded-clone CDR3 amino acid sequence recurred across subjects, suggesting private TCR-beta repertoires. HTLV-1-associated myelopathy displayed the greatest TCR clonal expansion, and multiple sclerosis exhibited the smallest, lower than that of healthy controls.

CDR1 ENHRY and CDR2 SYGVKD come from the germline V gene. This CDR3 is 12 amino acids long. The germline V and J ends were trimmed by 0 bases and 8 bases, with 4 bases remaining between them. The authors made cDNA by 5'RACE with 10-nucleotide random UMIs. TCRdb processed the 5' RACE reads anew with MiXCR; each CDR3 protein has one entry. The data hold just over 30,000 distinct CDR3 sequences, with under 6.5% observed a single time. For sorted libraries, the input was about 920,000 CD4+ or CD8+ T cells. This clonotype came up many times. Its antigen is still unknown. Input material: CD4+ T cells from blood. The TCR comes from a woman in her forties or fifties in good health. The chain recombines TRBV10-3 with TRBJ1-4; D is unclear. The DNA for the CDR3 is TGTGCCATCAGTGAGTCAGGGGAAAAACTGTTTTTT. This translates into CAISESGEKLFF.